The 7 T cell receptor beta chains given below trace back to one sample, sequenced in a study of long-term antiretroviral therapy in people with HIV. Researchers report immunoSEQ v3.0 was run at survey level. Some clones are missing from TCRdb's copy, which holds only in-frame ones; the method was immunoSEQ multiplex PCR. Of 45,000 or so clones listed, over 90% are singletons. The starting material was unsorted PBMCs, obtained 3.7 years after starting antiretroviral therapy. These receptor sequences come from a woman between 50 and 59 years old with HIV.

As regards this clone: An end of the junction does not agree with germline; a read error may underlie this. The chain uses TRBV11-2 and TRBJ1-2, with TRBD1 as a possible D gene (5 bases). Germline V gene data show CDR1 as SGHAT and CDR2 as FQNNGV. The CDR3 totals 13 residues. The CDR3 protein is CASSLDRRGWGSF. The CDR3 DNA reads TGTGCCAGCAGCTTAGATCGGCGGGGTTGGGGGTCTTTC.

V is TRBV16 and J is TRBJ1-6; D is undetermined. This CDR3 is built from 13 residues. Trimming pared 0 bases from V and 13 bases from J, leaving 10 bases between. Germline V lookup: CDR1 KGHSY, CDR2 FQNENV. The CDR3 reads CASSQSSGWPLHF. DNA for the CDR3: TGTGCCAGCAGCCAATCATCGGGCTGGCCCCTCCACTTT.

The chain carries TRBV19 and TRBJ2-5; 7 nucleotides agree with TRBD1. The germline V gene encodes CDR1 LNHDA and CDR2 SQIVND (reference sequence). The CDR3 is 16 amino acids. With V trimmed by 7 bases and J by 5 bases, 16 bases remained unmatched. The CDR3 protein is CASNTGTEASGETQYF. In nucleotides, the CDR3 is TGTGCCAGTAATACCGGGACAGAAGCCTCGGGCGAGACCCAGTACTTC.

This chain uses TRBV5-1 with TRBJ2-7, with D unclear. CDR3 length: 13 residues. The V end was cut by 2 bases, the J end by 6 bases, with 12 bases between. Germline assignment: CDR1 SGHRS and CDR2 YFSETQ. The DNA for the CDR3 is TGCGCCAGCAGCTTAGGAGTGCCTCTCGAGCAGTACTTC. Its protein is CASSLGVPLEQYF.

This sequence joins TRBV29-1 and TRBJ1-5; D is undetermined. Trimming shortened V by 4 bases and J by 3 bases, and 10 bases separated the two germline ends. This CDR3 spans 13 amino acids. CDR1 is SQVTM and CDR2 is ANQGSEA in the germline V gene. The CDR3 nucleotides read TGCAGCGTTGGAGGTGGGGTCAATCAGCCCCAGCATTTT. This codes for CSVGGGVNQPQHF.

V and J are TRBV21-1 and TRBJ2-3; TRBD1 is taken as the D call from the table, unchecked against the DNA. TRBV21-1 is flagged as a pseudogene. The CDR3 is 17 residues long. The CDR3 DNA reads TGTGCCAGCAGCAAAGCCTTGACAGGGACTAGCACAGATACGCAGTATTTT. It specifies CASSKALTGTSTDTQYF.

This chain uses TRBV9 with TRBJ2-2, with D perhaps TRBD1 (5 bases). CDR1 and CDR2 from the germline V gene are SGDLS and YYNGEE. The CDR3 sequence is 14 residues long. Trimming took 2 bases from V and 3 from J, leaving 8 bases between them. CDR3 amino acids: CASSVAGHTGELFF. CDR3 sequence (DNA): TGTGCCAGCAGCGTTGCAGGGCACACCGGGGAGCTGTTTTTT.